A single sample gave rise to the 13 T cell receptor beta chains below, sequenced in a study of CD8+ T cells in alopecia areata listed by TCRdb under 2018. The label giving this sample's treatment or condition can be read as: oral pan-JAK inhibitor, 5-10 mg twice daily. Preparation of the library involved the immunoSEQ multiplex PCR assay. RNA was extracted from all samples and reverse transcribed into cDNA as template for TCR sequencing. TCRdb retrieved this table from immuneACCESS and kept in-frame rearrangements only. Not all clones are present; in checked studies, unresolved V genes account for under half, and no reason is known for the remainder. The sample table records fewer than 200,000 clones; 58% of these occur just once. The ten largest clones capture 15% to 20% of the sample. The sequencing here drew on CD4+ T cells sorted from blood, taken at approximately week 56, from a patient treated with tofacitinib. The receptors stem from a human donor with alopecia areata.

There are a few counts of this clone. This chain connects TRBV5-6 to TRBJ1-2; D gene uncertain. The ends were cut back, 2 bases at V and 4 bases at J, with 12 bases in the middle. The CDR3 has 14 residues. The germline V gene encodes CDR1 SGHDT and CDR2 YYEEEE. The CDR3 DNA reads as TGTGCCAGCAGCTTATCGGGTTGGGCCTATGGCTACACCTTC. Amino acid sequence: CASSLSGWAYGYTF.

The chain carries TRBV5-4 and TRBJ1-5; 7 bases match TRBD1. In germline, CDR1 is SGHNT, CDR2 YYREEE (reference sequence). The CDR3 sequence is 16 residues long. After removal of 4 bases from V and 4 bases from J, the junction contained 11 bases not matched to a gene. The CDR3 is CASSLVIGTENQPQHF. CDR3 coding DNA: TGTGCCAGCAGCCTGGTAATCGGGACAGAAAATCAGCCCCAGCATTTT.

V and J are TRBV5-1 and TRBJ1-1; D might be TRBD1 (5 bases). The CDR3 totals 14 residues. Germline assignment: CDR1 SGHRS and CDR2 YFSETQ. Trimming pared 6 bases from V and 0 bases from J, leaving 12 bases between. CDR3 protein: CASIRDGMNTEAFF. CDR3 nucleotides: TGCGCCAGCATCAGGGACGGCATGAACACTGAAGCTTTCTTT.

This chain links TRBV2 with TRBJ2-5, with D perhaps TRBD2 (5 bases). The CDR3 totals 13 residues. Trimming stripped 7 bases from V and 4 bases from J, with 13 bases between. Germline assignment: CDR1 SNHLY and CDR2 FYNNEI. As DNA, the CDR3 is TGTGCCAGCACCAGAGCGGTGGGAGAGACCCAGTACTTC. Its translation: CASTRAVGETQYF.

The gene calls are TRBV6-5 and TRBJ2-1; 12 positions agree with TRBD2. The CDR3 has 13 residues. V lost 6 bases and J lost 13; bases outside the gene matches: 7. CDR1 MNHEY and CDR2 SVGAGI come from the germline V gene. DNA of the CDR3: TGTGCCAGCAGAATTCTAGCGGGGGGGCCCCAGTTCTTC. This sequence encodes CASRILAGGPQFF.

The chain is built from TRBV30 and TRBJ1-2, with 8 nucleotides matching TRBD1. The CDR3 sequence is 13 residues long. V was clipped by 1 base and J by 8 bases; unmatched bases: 6. Germline CDR1 reads GTSNPN; CDR2 reads SVGIG (reference sequence). DNA of the CDR3: TGTGCCTGGAGTGAGCAGGGGGCAGGAGGCTACACCTTC. This gives the protein CAWSEQGAGGYTF.

In DNA, the CDR3 is TGTGCCAGCGTTCCTAGCACAAGTACGCAGTATTTT. Its protein is CASVPSTSTQYF. V gene TRBV7-9 combines with J gene TRBJ2-3; weak D call: TRBD2 (5 bases). The CDR3 loop spans 12 amino acids. Germline-derived CDR1 and CDR2 are SEHNR and FQNEAQ (reference sequence). Trimming cost V 8 bases and J 8 bases, with 14 bases left between them.

The chain employs TRBV30 and TRBJ1-4, with D perhaps TRBD1 (5 bases). The CDR3 has 13 amino acids. Germline CDR1 GTSNPN, CDR2 SVGIG (reference sequence). Trimming removed 3 bases at V and 11 bases at J, with 16 bases between. CDR3 in amino acids: CAWSAGTGGKLFF. The CDR3 DNA reads TGTGCCTGGAGCGCCGGGACGGGTGGGAAACTGTTTTTT.

The chain carries TRBV5-1 and TRBJ2-5, with a tentative D call TRBD1 (5 bases). This CDR3 comprises 15 residues. Germline lookup yields CDR1 SGHRS and CDR2 YFSETQ. V lost 0 bases and J 4 bases, leaving 13 bases between the germline ends. The CDR3 DNA sequence: TGCGCCAGCAGCTTGGCCCAGGGATTTAGAGAGACCCAGTACTTC. This codes for CASSLAQGFRETQYF.

The chain is built from TRBV5-4 and TRBJ1-2; 8 nucleotides line up with TRBD1. Looked up from germline, CDR1 is SGHNT and CDR2 is YYREEE (reference sequence). There are 14 residues in the CDR3. Trimming took 6 bases from V and 4 from J; bases not matched to a gene: 8. CDR3 sequence (DNA): TGTGCCAGCAAGGTCGGGACAGGAGTCTATGGCTACACCTTC. This codes for CASKVGTGVYGYTF.

This chain links TRBV30 with TRBJ2-1; no firm D call. Trimming took 3 bases from V and 3 from J, leaving 9 bases between them. Germline V gives CDR1 GTSNPN, CDR2 SVGIG (reference sequence). The CDR3 runs to 13 residues. DNA of the CDR3: TGTGCCTGGAGGCGGCGGAACTACAATGAGCAGTTCTTC. Translating gives CAWRRRNYNEQFF.

The rearrangement links TRBV25-1 to TRBJ2-5; possibly TRBD2 for D (7 bases). Per germline, CDR1 MGHDK and CDR2 SYGVNS. V was pared by 0 bases and J by 5 bases, with 13 bases between. The CDR3 is 15 amino acids. For the CDR3, the DNA is TGTGCCAGCAGTGAATACCGGGGGGCGCAGGAGACCCAGTACTTC. Translating it yields CASSEYRGAQETQYF.

This clone was found once. The genes are TRBV15 and TRBJ2-4, with a possible D match to TRBD1 (5 bases). Trimming removed 3 bases from V and 0 bases from J, with 12 bases in between. The CDR3 contains 16 residues. Per the germline V gene, CDR1 is LNHNV and CDR2 is YYDKDF (reference sequence). CDR3 nucleotides: TGTGCCACCAGCAGCATGACAGTGAGAGCCAAAAACATTCAGTACTTC. Protein: CATSSMTVRAKNIQYF.